The rows below give T cell receptor beta chains drawn from one sample of a study of T cell repertoires in cytomegalovirus infection. TCRdb re-called the reads with MiXCR, one entry per CDR3 protein. The profile covers about 830,000 distinct CDR3 sequences, with 30% to 35% appearing a single time and 9.5% to 15% taken by the ten largest. The antigens for these receptors are not known. This material consisted of cultured CD8+ T cells from PBMCs, taken from culture after CMV antigen stimulation. The receptor set was obtained from a human donor in good health (CMV status not recorded). Some clones in this sample may be carry-over from other donors' samples. CDR3s leave out the opening cysteine and the closing phenylalanine or tryptophan.

>TRBV7-9
ASSLEGVWADTQY
>TRBV2
ASSGTSGPSTDTQY
>TRBV6-2/TRBV6-3
ASTSPEARDRGPGEQF
>TRBV27
ASSFIGGGTEAF
>TRBV9
ASSGVDSLGHYEQY
>TRBV7-9
ASSSGLALNNEQF
>TRBV12-2
ASRLGEGRRLNTEAF
>TRBV6-6
ASSPRNREGNGYT
>TRBV12-3/TRBV12-4
ATMRAGDTGELF
>TRBV7-6
ASSLESSGGDEQY
>TRBV7-6
ASSPRTGVVYEQY